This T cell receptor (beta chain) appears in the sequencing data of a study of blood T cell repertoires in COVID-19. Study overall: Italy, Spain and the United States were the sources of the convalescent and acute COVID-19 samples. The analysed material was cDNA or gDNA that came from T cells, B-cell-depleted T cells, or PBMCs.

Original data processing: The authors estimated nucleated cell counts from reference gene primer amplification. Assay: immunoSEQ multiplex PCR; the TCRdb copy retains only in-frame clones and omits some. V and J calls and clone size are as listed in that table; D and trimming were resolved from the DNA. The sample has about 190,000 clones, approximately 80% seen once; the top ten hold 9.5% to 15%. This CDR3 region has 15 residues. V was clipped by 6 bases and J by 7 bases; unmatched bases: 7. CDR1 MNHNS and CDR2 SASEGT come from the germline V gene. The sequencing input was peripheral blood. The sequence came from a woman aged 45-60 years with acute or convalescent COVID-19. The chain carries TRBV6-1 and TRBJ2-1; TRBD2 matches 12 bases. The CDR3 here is CASSLGLAGKNEQFF. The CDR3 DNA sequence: TGTGCCAGCAGCCTCGGACTAGCGGGGAAAAATGAGCAGTTCTTC.